One and the same sample provided the 18 T cell receptor beta chains below, sequenced in a study of control samples from healthy donors and cancer patients. Data came from immunoSEQ multiplex PCR; TCRdb stores just in-frame clones and leaves some out. The sample has 150,000 to 200,000 clones; around 96% are singletons. The material sequenced was blood. These receptors all come from a woman aged 40-49 years in good health.

CDR3 protein: CASSPPRNQAFF. DNA for the CDR3: TGTGCCAGCTCACCACCGAGGAATCAAGCTTTCTTT. The V call is TRBV18, the J call TRBJ1-1; no reliable D call. The length of the CDR3 is 12 residues. V was clipped by 0 bases and J by 9 bases, with 8 bases between them. Germline CDR1 and CDR2: KGHSH and LQKENI.

The rearrangement joins TRBV9 to TRBJ1-1; a possible D gene is TRBD1 (6 bases). V shed 3 bases and J shed 4 bases, with 13 bases lying between them. CDR1 and CDR2 from the germline V gene are SGDLS and YYNGEE. This CDR3 region has 14 residues. CDR3 nucleotide sequence: TGTGCCAGCAGCGCTCTGGGGGGGCCCACTGAAGCTTTCTTT. Translated: CASSALGGPTEAFF. Filled out from reference TRBV9 and TRBJ1-1, the complete variable domain reads DSGVTQTPKHLITATGQRVTLRCSPRSGDLSVYWYQQSLDQGLQFLIQYYNGEERAKGNILERFSAQQFPDLHSELNLSSLELGDSALYFCASSALGGPTEAFFGQGTRLTVV.

There are a few counts of this clone. This rearrangement joins TRBV7-9 to TRBJ2-7, with D perhaps TRBD1 (5 bases). The ends were cut back, 4 bases at V and 2 bases at J, with 12 bases in the middle. Looked up from germline, CDR1 is SEHNR and CDR2 is FQNEAQ (reference sequence). The CDR3 loop spans 14 amino acids. The CDR3: CASSSPDSPYEQYF. In DNA, the CDR3 is TGTGCCAGCAGCTCCCCCGACAGCCCCTACGAGCAGTACTTC.

Regarding this clone: Additional DNA sequences in this sample encode the identical CDR3. The genes are TRBV7-2 and TRBJ2-7, with D possibly being TRBD1 or TRBD2 (6 bases each). CDR1 and CDR2 (germline): SGHTA, FQGNSA. V dropped 3 bases and J dropped 2 bases, with 14 bases sitting between them. The CDR3 has 15 amino acids. The CDR3 loop is CASSLRGVGAYEQYF. The CDR3 DNA is TGTGCCAGCAGCTTGAGGGGGGTGGGGGCCTACGAGCAGTACTTC.

CDR3 nucleotides: TGTGCCAGCAGCAATGGTTTTGATGAGCAGTTCTTC. This encodes CASSNGFDEQFF. The V and J genes are TRBV5-5 and TRBJ2-1; D is undetermined. This CDR3 comprises 12 residues. In germline, CDR1 is SGHKS, CDR2 YYEKEE (reference sequence). With 4 bases removed from V and 8 bases from J, the gap between germline ends came to 10 bases.

In its sample, this clone was seen once. The V gene is TRBV7-2, the J gene TRBJ2-7, with D perhaps being TRBD1 or TRBD2 (5 bases each). V was shortened by 4 bases and J by 2 bases, with 9 bases between the two germline ends. This CDR3 region has 13 residues. Germline CDR1 is SGHTA and CDR2 is FQGNSA. This CDR3 reads CASSSGGPYEQYF. The DNA for the CDR3 is TGTGCCAGCAGCTCTGGGGGACCCTACGAGCAGTACTTC.

The chain employs TRBV19 and TRBJ2-5, with D possibly being TRBD1 (6 bases). CDR1 and CDR2 (germline): LNHDA, SQIVND (reference sequence). Trimming pared 0 bases from V and 4 bases from J, leaving 15 bases between. The CDR3 is 16 amino acids. The CDR3 loop is CASSIEGGPSGETQYF. In DNA form, the CDR3 reads TGTGCCAGTAGTATAGAAGGGGGACCGTCTGGAGAGACCCAGTACTTC.

The chain employs TRBV7-9 and TRBJ2-5; 9 bases agree with TRBD1. In germline, CDR1 is SEHNR, CDR2 FQNEAQ (reference sequence). This CDR3 is built from 14 residues. With 5 bases clipped from V and 1 base from J, the junction kept 2 bases outside the gene matches. In nucleotides, the CDR3 is TGTGCCAGCAGCCTACAGGGGGCCCAAGAGACCCAGTACTTC. Protein product: CASSLQGAQETQYF.

The chain couples TRBV5-1 to TRBJ2-5, with D hard to call. This CDR3 comprises 14 residues. V was pared by 1 base and J by 5 bases, with 12 bases between. Germline CDR1 reads SGHRS; CDR2 reads YFSETQ. In DNA form, the CDR3 reads TGCGCCAGCAGCTTGTTACACGCTCGGGAGACCCAGTACTTC. As protein: CASSLLHARETQYF.

In DNA, the CDR3 is TGTGCCAGCAGTCTGGGCAGTTGGGGCACTGAAGCTTTCTTT. Translated: CASSLGSWGTEAFF. The chain has TRBV27 and TRBJ1-1; D gene uncertain. The germline CDR1 and CDR2 sequences are MNHEY and SMNVEV (reference sequence). The CDR3 consists of 14 residues. V lost 5 bases and J lost 4, with 14 bases in between.

The chain couples TRBV3-1 (or the pseudogene TRBV3-2) to TRBJ2-2, with D tentatively TRBD1 (5 bases). Per germline, CDR1 LGHDT and CDR2 YNNKEL (reference sequence). V was clipped by 3 bases and J by 5 bases, with 16 bases between them. The CDR3 is made up of 16 amino acids. Here the CDR3 reads CASSQSGRVWTGELFF. CDR3 in DNA: TGTGCCAGCAGCCAGTCGGGCAGGGTGTGGACCGGGGAGCTGTTTTTT.

J is TRBJ2-1 and V is TRBV7-3; D unresolved. CDR1 and CDR2 (germline): SGHTA, FQGTGA. This CDR3 is 14 amino acids long. Trimming took 2 bases from V and 4 from J, leaving 9 bases between them. The CDR3 DNA reads as TGTGCCAGCAGCTTATACGGAGAGTACAATGAGCAGTTCTTC. This gives the protein CASSLYGEYNEQFF.

The chain recombines TRBV3-1 (or the pseudogene TRBV3-2) with TRBJ2-1; TRBD2 matches at 10 bases. V shed 2 bases and J 8 bases; nucleotides not matched to a gene: 3. The CDR3 has 14 residues. CDR1 and CDR2 from the germline V gene are LGHDT and YNNKEL (reference sequence). The CDR3: CASSQLAGDYEQFF. In DNA, the CDR3 is TGTGCCAGCAGCCAACTAGCGGGAGACTATGAGCAGTTCTTC.

This chain links TRBV6-4 with TRBJ1-1; D might be TRBD1 (5 bases). V gave up 3 bases and J gave up 1 base, with 9 bases separating them. The length of the CDR3 is 14 residues. Germline-derived CDR1 and CDR2 are MRHNA and SNTAGT. The CDR3 nucleotides read TGTGCCAGCAGTGAGGACATAACGAACACTGAAGCTTTCTTT. Its translation is CASSEDITNTEAFF.

The V call is TRBV5-1, the J call TRBJ1-3; D possibly corresponds to TRBD1 (6 bases). Trimming took off 0 bases at V and 0 bases at J, with 10 bases between the two ends. The CDR3 is 16 residues long. CDR1 is SGHRS, CDR2 YFSETQ, per germline. The CDR3 DNA reads TGCGCCAGCAGCTTGGGGACAGCCCGCTCTGGAAACACCATATATTTT. It encodes CASSLGTARSGNTIYF.

The table lists this clone with many counts. This rearrangement joins TRBV7-2 to TRBJ2-2; D gene uncertain. Trimming stripped 3 bases from V and 6 bases from J, with 8 bases between. The germline V gene has CDR1 SGHTA and CDR2 FQGNSA. This CDR3 comprises 13 residues. CDR3 nucleotide sequence: TGTGCCAGCAGCTTCAGCAAGGCCGGGGAGCTGTTTTTT. Amino acids: CASSFSKAGELFF.

The V gene is TRBV4-1, the J gene TRBJ2-7, with D unresolved. V shed 0 bases and J shed 9 bases, with 6 bases lying between them. The CDR3 covers 11 residues. Per the germline V gene, CDR1 is MGHRA and CDR2 is YSYEKL. This CDR3 reads CASSQDQRQYF. Here the CDR3 DNA reads TGCGCCAGCAGCCAAGATCAAAGGCAGTACTTC.

The J gene is TRBJ1-4, the V gene TRBV4-1; D remains ambiguous. Germline V gene data show CDR1 as MGHRA and CDR2 as YSYEKL. V lost 3 bases to trimming and J lost 5 bases, with 16 bases between them. CDR3 length equals 16 residues. In DNA form, the CDR3 reads TGCGCCAGCAGCCACGCTTACACCGGACCCAATGAAAAACTGTTTTTT. Translating it yields CASSHAYTGPNEKLFF.